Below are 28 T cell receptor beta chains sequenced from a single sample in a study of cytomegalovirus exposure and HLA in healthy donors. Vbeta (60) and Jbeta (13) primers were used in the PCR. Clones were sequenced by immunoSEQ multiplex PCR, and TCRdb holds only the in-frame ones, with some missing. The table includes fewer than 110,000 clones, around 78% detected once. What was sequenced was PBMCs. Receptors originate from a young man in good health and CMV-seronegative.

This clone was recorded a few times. The CDR3 DNA reads as TGTGCCAGCAGCGTCGGGACTAGGGGGAATGAGCAGTTCTTC. This translates into CASSVGTRGNEQFF. J is TRBJ2-1 and V is TRBV9, with TRBD2 identical over 8 bases. J was trimmed by 7 bases and V by 2 bases; bases with no gene match: 5. CDR1 is SGDLS, CDR2 YYNGEE, per germline. This CDR3 has 14 residues.

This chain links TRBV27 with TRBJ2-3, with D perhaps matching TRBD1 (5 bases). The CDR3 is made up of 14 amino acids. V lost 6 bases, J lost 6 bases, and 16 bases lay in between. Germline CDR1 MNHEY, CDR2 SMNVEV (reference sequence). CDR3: CASRWGLGGDTQYF. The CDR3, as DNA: TGTGCCAGCAGATGGGGCCTCGGCGGTGATACGCAGTATTTT.

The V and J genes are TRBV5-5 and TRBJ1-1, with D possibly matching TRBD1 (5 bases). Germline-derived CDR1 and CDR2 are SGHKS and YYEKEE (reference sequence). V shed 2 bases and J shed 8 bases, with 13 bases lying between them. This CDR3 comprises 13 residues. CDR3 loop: CASSFSSGTEAFF. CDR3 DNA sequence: TGTGCCAGCAGCTTTTCCAGCGGGACGGAAGCTTTCTTT.

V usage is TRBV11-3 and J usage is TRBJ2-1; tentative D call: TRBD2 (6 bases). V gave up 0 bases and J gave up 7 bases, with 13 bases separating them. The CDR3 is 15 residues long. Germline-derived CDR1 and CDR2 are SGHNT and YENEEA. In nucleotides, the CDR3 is TGTGCCAGCAGCTTAGATAGTATCGGAGGGAATGAGCAGTTCTTC. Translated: CASSLDSIGGNEQFF.

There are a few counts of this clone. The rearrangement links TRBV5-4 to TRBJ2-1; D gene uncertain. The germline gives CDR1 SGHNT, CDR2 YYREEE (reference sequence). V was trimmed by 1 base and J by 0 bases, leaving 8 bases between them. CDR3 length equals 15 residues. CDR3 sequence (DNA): TGTGCCAGCAGCTTGTTAAGCGACTCCTACAATGAGCAGTTCTTC. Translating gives CASSLLSDSYNEQFF.

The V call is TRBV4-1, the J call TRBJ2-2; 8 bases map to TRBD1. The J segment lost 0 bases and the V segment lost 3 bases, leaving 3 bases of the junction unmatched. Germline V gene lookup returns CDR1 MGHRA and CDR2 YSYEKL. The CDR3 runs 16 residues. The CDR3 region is CASSQPTGANTGELFF. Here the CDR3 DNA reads TGCGCCAGCAGCCAGCCGACAGGGGCGAACACCGGGGAGCTGTTTTTT.

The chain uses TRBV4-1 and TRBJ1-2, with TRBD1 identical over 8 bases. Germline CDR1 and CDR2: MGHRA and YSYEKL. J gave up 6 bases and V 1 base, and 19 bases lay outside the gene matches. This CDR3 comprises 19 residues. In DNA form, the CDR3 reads TGCGCCAGCAGCCAAGTCGAGAACAACCTATTCACAGGGGGGAATGGCTACACCTTC. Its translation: CASSQVENNLFTGGNGYTF.

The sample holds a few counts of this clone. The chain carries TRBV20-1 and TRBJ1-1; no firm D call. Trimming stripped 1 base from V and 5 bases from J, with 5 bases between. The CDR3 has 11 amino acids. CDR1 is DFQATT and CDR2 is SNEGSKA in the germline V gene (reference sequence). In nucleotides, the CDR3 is TGCAGTGCTAGAGCCTTAACTGAAGCTTTCTTT. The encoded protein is CSARALTEAFF.

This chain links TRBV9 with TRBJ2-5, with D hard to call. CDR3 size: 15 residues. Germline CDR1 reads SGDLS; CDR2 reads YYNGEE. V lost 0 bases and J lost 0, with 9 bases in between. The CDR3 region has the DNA TGTGCCAGCAGCGTAGGAGGAACGAACCAAGAGACCCAGTACTTC. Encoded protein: CASSVGGTNQETQYF.

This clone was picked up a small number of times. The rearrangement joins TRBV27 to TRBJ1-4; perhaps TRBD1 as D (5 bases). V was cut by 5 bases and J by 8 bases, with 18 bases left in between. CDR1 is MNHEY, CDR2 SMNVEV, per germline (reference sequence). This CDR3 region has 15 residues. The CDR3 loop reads CASSTFRGKGEKLFF. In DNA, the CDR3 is TGTGCCAGCAGTACTTTTAGGGGTAAGGGAGAAAAACTGTTTTTT.

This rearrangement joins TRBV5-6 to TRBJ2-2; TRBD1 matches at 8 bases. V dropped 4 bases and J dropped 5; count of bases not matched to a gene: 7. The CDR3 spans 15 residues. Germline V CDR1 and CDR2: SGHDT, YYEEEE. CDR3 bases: TGTGCCAGCAGCCAAGAGGGACAGGAGACCGGGGAGCTGTTTTTT. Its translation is CASSQEGQETGELFF.

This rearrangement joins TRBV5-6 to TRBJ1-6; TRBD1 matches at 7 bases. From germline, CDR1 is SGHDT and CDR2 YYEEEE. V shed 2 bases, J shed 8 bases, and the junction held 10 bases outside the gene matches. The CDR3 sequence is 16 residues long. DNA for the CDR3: TGTGCCAGCAGCTTCCCTAAGACAGGGTCGGATTCACCCCTCCACTTT. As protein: CASSFPKTGSDSPLHF.

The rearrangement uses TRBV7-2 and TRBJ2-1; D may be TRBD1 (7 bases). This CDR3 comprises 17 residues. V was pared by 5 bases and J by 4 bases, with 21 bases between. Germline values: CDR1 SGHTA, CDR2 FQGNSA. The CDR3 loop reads CASSPTRVQGGYNEQFF. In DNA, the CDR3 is TGTGCCAGCAGCCCCACCCGGGTGCAGGGGGGATACAATGAGCAGTTCTTC.

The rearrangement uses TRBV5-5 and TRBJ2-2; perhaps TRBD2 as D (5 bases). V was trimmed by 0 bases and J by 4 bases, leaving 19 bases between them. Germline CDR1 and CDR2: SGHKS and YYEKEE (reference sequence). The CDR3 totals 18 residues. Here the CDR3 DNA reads TGTGCCAGCAGCTTGGAGGCGGGCCCCGGAGCTGGCACCGGGGAGCTGTTTTTT. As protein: CASSLEAGPGAGTGELFF.

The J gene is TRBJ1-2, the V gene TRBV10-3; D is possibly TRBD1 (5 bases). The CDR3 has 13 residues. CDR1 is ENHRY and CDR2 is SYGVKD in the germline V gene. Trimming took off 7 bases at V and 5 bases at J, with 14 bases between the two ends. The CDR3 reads CAITNMDKYGYTF. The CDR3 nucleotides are TGTGCCATCACCAACATGGACAAATATGGCTACACCTTC.

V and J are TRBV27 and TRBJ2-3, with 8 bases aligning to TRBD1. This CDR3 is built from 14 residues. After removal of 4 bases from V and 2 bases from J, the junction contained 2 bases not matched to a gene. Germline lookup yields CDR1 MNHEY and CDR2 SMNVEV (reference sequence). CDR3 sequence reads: CASSSGQVTDTQYF. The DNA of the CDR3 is TGTGCCAGCAGTTCGGGACAGGTCACAGATACGCAGTATTTT.

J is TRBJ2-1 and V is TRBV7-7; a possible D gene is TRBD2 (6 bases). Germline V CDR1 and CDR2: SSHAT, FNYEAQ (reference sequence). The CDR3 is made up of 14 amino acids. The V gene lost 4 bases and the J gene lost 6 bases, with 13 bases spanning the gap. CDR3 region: CASSSVGSGNEQFF. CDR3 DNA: TGTGCCAGCAGCTCCGTCGGTAGCGGCAATGAGCAGTTCTTC.

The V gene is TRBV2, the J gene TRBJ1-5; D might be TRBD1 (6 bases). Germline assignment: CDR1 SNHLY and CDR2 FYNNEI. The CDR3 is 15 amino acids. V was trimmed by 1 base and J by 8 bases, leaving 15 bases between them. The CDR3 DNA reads TGTGCCAGCAGTGAAGGCGGGGGGCCGGGTGAGCCCCAGCATTTT. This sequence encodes CASSEGGGPGEPQHF.

The CDR3 loop is CATSRDRGVDQPQHF. CDR3 sequence (DNA): TGTGCCACCAGCAGGGACAGGGGTGTGGATCAGCCCCAGCATTTT. J is TRBJ1-5 and V is TRBV15; 9 bases are shared with TRBD1. This CDR3 has 15 residues. Germline lookup yields CDR1 LNHNV and CDR2 YYDKDF (reference sequence). Trimming at V came to 3 bases and at J to 5 bases, leaving 5 bases not matched to a gene.

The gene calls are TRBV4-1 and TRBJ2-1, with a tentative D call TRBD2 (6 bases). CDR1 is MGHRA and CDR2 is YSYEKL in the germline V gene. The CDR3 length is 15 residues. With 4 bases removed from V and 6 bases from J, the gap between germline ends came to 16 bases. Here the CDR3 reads CASSPGSGTSNEQFF. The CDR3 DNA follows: TGCGCCAGCAGCCCCGGATCCGGGACTTCCAATGAGCAGTTCTTC.

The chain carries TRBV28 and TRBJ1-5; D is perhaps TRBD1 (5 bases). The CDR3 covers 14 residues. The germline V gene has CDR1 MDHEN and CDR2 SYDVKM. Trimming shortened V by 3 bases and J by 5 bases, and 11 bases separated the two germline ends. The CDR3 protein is CASSLGQLHQPQHF. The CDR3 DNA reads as TGTGCCAGCAGTTTGGGGCAGTTACATCAGCCCCAGCATTTT.

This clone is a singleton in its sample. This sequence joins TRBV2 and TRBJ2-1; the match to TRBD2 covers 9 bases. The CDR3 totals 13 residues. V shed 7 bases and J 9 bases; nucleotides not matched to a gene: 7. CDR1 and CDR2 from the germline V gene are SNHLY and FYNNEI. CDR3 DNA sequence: TGTGCCAGCAATATAGCGGGAGCAGCTGAGCAGTTCTTC. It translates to CASNIAGAAEQFF.

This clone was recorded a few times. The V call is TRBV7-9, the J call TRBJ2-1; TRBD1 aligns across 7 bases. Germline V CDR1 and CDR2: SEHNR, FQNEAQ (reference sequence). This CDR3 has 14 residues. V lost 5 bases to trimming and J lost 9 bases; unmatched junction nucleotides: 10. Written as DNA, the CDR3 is TGTGCCAGCAGCCCCCGACAGGGAGTCGGTGAGCAGTTCTTC. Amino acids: CASSPRQGVGEQFF.

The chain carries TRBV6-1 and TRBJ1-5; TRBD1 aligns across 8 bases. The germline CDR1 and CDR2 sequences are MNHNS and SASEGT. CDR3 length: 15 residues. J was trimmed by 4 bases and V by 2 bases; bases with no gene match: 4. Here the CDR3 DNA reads TGTGCCAGCAGTGAACAGGGGGCCGGGAATCAGCCCCAGCATTTT. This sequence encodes CASSEQGAGNQPQHF.

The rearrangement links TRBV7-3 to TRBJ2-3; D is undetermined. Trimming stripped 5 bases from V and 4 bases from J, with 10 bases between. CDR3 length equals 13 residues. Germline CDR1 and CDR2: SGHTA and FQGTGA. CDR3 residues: CASSPQPADTQYF. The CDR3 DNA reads TGTGCCAGCAGCCCACAGCCGGCAGATACGCAGTATTTT.

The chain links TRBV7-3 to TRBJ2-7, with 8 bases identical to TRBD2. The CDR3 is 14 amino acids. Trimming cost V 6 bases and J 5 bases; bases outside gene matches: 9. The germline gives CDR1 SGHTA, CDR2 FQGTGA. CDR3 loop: CASSQGLSGNEQYF. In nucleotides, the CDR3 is TGTGCCAGCAGTCAAGGGCTTAGCGGGAACGAGCAGTACTTC.

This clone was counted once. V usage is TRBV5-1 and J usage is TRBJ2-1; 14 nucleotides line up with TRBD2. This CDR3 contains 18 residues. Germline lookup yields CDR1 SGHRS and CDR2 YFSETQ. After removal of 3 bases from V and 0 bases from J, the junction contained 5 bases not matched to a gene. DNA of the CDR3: TGCGCCAGCAGCTGGGGACTAGCGGGAGTCCTCTCCTACAATGAGCAGTTCTTC. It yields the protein CASSWGLAGVLSYNEQFF. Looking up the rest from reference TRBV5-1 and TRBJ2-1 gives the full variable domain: KAGVTQTPRYLIKTRGQQVTLSCSPISGHRSVSWYQQTPGQGLQFLFEYFSETQRNKGNFPGRFSGRQFSNSRSEMNVSTLELGDSALYLCASSWGLAGVLSYNEQFFGPGTRLTVL.

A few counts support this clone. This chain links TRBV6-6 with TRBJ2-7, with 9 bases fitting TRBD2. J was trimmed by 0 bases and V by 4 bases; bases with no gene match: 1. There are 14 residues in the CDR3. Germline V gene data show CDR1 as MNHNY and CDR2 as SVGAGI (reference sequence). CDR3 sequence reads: CASSSSGTSYEQYF. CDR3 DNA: TGTGCCAGCAGTTCTAGCGGGACCTCCTACGAGCAGTACTTC.